The next 31 T cell receptor beta chains were all read from a single sample in a study of T cell changes during pregnancy in multiple sclerosis (dated by TCRdb to the late 2010s). The library was prepared using the immunoSEQ multiplex PCR assay. TCRdb holds this immuneACCESS table with in-frame rearrangements only. Some clones are missing; in checked studies, unresolved V genes explain under half, and the rest has no known cause. A total of approximately 28,000 clones appear in this sample, nearly 90% of them only once. Of the sample, around 17% falls within the top ten clones. Source: CD8+ T cells from peripheral blood mononuclear cells, taken in the second trimester of pregnancy. The source of these receptors is a female donor with multiple sclerosis, enrolled in a pregnancy study.

CDR3 bases: TGTGCCAGCAGCCCCGGGACCGGGGAGCTGTTTTTT. Its translation: CASSPGTGELFF. This chain connects TRBV13 to TRBJ2-2; no clear D. The CDR3 sequence is 12 residues long. With 5 bases removed from V and 5 bases from J, the gap between germline ends came to 6 bases. Germline lookup yields CDR1 PRHDT and CDR2 FYEKMQ (reference sequence). The entire variable domain, with the rest obtained from reference TRBV13 and TRBJ2-2, is as follows: AAGVIQSPRHLIKEKRETATLKCYPIPRHDTVYWYQQGPGQDPQFLISFYEKMQSDKGSIPDRFSAQQFSDYHSELNMSSLELGDSALYFCASSPGTGELFFGEGSRLTVL.

V is TRBV15 and J is TRBJ2-5; tentative D call: TRBD1 (6 bases). CDR1 is LNHNV and CDR2 is YYDKDF in the germline V gene (reference sequence). The CDR3 is made up of 15 amino acids. Trimming took 3 bases from V and 7 from J, leaving 18 bases between them. The CDR3 DNA is TGTGCCACCAGCAGCGCCGGGACACCTACGGGGACCCAGTACTTC. It translates to CATSSAGTPTGTQYF.

This rearrangement joins TRBV28 to TRBJ2-7; D is unclear. This CDR3 has 14 residues. Trimming shortened V by 3 bases and J by 3 bases, and 12 bases separated the two germline ends. Germline assignment: CDR1 MDHEN and CDR2 SYDVKM. The CDR3 protein is CASSFLDTNYEQYF. CDR3 nucleotides: TGTGCCAGCAGTTTTCTTGACACCAACTACGAGCAGTACTTC.

The J gene is TRBJ1-2, the V gene TRBV21-1; the table assigns TRBD1, which was not confirmed against the DNA. TRBV21-1 has pseudogene status. The CDR3 runs to 15 residues. As DNA, the CDR3 is TGTGCCAGCAGCAAAGCCGGCAGCAGGAACTATGGCTACACCTTC. Its protein is CASSKAGSRNYGYTF.

The V gene is TRBV2, the J gene TRBJ1-5, with a tentative D call TRBD1 (5 bases). The V and J ends lost 1 base and 4 bases respectively, with 20 bases between them. There are 18 residues in the CDR3. Germline CDR1 SNHLY, CDR2 FYNNEI. This CDR3 reads CASSEGRQGFLLNQPQHF. The CDR3 DNA reads as TGTGCCAGCAGTGAAGGTCGTCAGGGTTTCCTACTAAATCAGCCCCAGCATTTT.

The rearrangement uses TRBV6-5 and TRBJ2-7; TRBD1 agrees at 7 bases. Germline V lookup: CDR1 MNHEY, CDR2 SVGAGI. The CDR3 sequence is 14 residues long. The J segment lost 0 bases and the V segment lost 8 bases, leaving 7 bases of the junction unmatched. The CDR3 is CASGSRGYSYEQYF. In DNA form, the CDR3 reads TGTGCCAGCGGGTCCAGGGGGTACTCCTACGAGCAGTACTTC.

The genes are TRBV5-1 and TRBJ1-1; maybe TRBD1 (5 bases). V shed 0 bases and J shed 2 bases, with 11 bases lying between them. The CDR3 is 15 residues long. CDR1 is SGHRS, CDR2 YFSETQ, per germline. Here the CDR3 DNA reads TGCGCCAGCAGCTTGGCTGGGGCCGGAAACACTGAAGCTTTCTTT. The encoded protein is CASSLAGAGNTEAFF. The variable domain in full, with the rest retrieved from reference TRBV5-1 and TRBJ1-1, is KAGVTQTPRYLIKTRGQQVTLSCSPISGHRSVSWYQQTPGQGLQFLFEYFSETQRNKGNFPGRFSGRQFSNSRSEMNVSTLELGDSALYLCASSLAGAGNTEAFFGQGTRLTVV.

The chain joins TRBV4-1 to TRBJ2-1, with a tentative D call TRBD2 (5 bases). Germline loops: CDR1 MGHRA, CDR2 YSYEKL. The CDR3 is 15 residues long. The V and J ends lost 4 bases and 5 bases respectively, with 15 bases between them. The CDR3 bases are TGCGCCAGCAGCCCCGCCGGGATCGGGGACAATGAGCAGTTCTTC. It codes for CASSPAGIGDNEQFF.

This rearrangement joins TRBV9 to TRBJ1-3; D call uncertain. The CDR3 has 12 amino acids. CDR1 and CDR2 (germline): SGDLS, YYNGEE. The germline V and J ends were trimmed by 5 bases and 2 bases, with 5 bases remaining between them. In DNA, the CDR3 is TGTGCCAGCAGTGACACTGGAAACACCATATATTTT. As protein: CASSDTGNTIYF. Full variable domain (missing parts from reference TRBV9 and TRBJ1-3): DSGVTQTPKHLITATGQRVTLRCSPRSGDLSVYWYQQSLDQGLQFLIQYYNGEERAKGNILERFSAQQFPDLHSELNLSSLELGDSALYFCASSDTGNTIYFGEGSWLTVV.

This clone was picked up a small number of times. The rearrangement joins TRBV19 to TRBJ2-1, with D perhaps matching TRBD1 (5 bases). The CDR3 has 12 amino acids. CDR1 is LNHDA and CDR2 is SQIVND in the germline V gene (reference sequence). With 5 bases removed from V and 9 bases from J, the gap between germline ends came to 11 bases. The CDR3 DNA follows: TGTGCCAGTAGTCTTGGGGCTGCTGAGCAGTTCTTC. Protein product: CASSLGAAEQFF.

V and J are TRBV15 and TRBJ2-7; TRBD1 agrees at 7 bases. This CDR3 has 15 residues. V was clipped by 3 bases and J by 6 bases; unmatched bases: 11. Germline CDR1 reads LNHNV; CDR2 reads YYDKDF (reference sequence). The CDR3 sequence: CATSSSLRGQSEQYF. The CDR3 DNA sequence: TGTGCCACCAGCAGTTCTCTGAGGGGGCAGAGCGAGCAGTACTTC.

This sequence joins TRBV11-2 and TRBJ1-2; D is unclear. The germline V gene encodes CDR1 SGHAT and CDR2 FQNNGV. The CDR3 totals 14 residues. V lost 6 bases to trimming and J lost 6 bases, with 17 bases between them. The chain's CDR3 is CASRPPDKADGYTF. The CDR3 DNA sequence: TGTGCCAGCAGACCGCCCGACAAGGCCGATGGCTACACCTTC.

The chain recombines TRBV28 with TRBJ2-7; 7 bases line up with TRBD1. The CDR3 is 14 amino acids. From germline, CDR1 is MDHEN and CDR2 SYDVKM. V lost 2 bases to trimming and J lost 1 base; unmatched junction nucleotides: 2. Written as DNA, the CDR3 is TGTGCCAGCAGTTTAGGGGGACAGTCCTACGAGCAGTACTTC. Its protein product is CASSLGGQSYEQYF.

Points on this clone: One end of the junction fails to match germline, which may point to a read error. The chain employs TRBV7-7 and TRBJ2-3; D may correspond to TRBD1 or TRBD2 (5 bases each). Germline assignment: CDR1 SSHAT and CDR2 FNYEAQ (reference sequence). The CDR3 covers 13 residues. As DNA, the CDR3 is TGTGCTAGCAGCTTAGCGCAGGGAGATACGCAGTATTTT. It is translated as CASSLAQGDTQYF.

The V and J genes are TRBV9 and TRBJ2-7; 10 nucleotides agree with TRBD2. CDR1 and CDR2 (germline): SGDLS, YYNGEE. The CDR3 runs to 16 residues. V dropped 4 bases and J dropped 6; count of bases not matched to a gene: 13. Here the CDR3 DNA reads TGTGCCAGCAGCCCCCACATAGCGGGAGGCAGTTTCGAGCAGTACTTC. Protein sequence: CASSPHIAGGSFEQYF.

This rearrangement joins TRBV19 to TRBJ2-7; 7 bases agree with TRBD1. Germline V lookup: CDR1 LNHDA, CDR2 SQIVND (reference sequence). The CDR3 spans 14 residues. J lost 0 bases, V lost 5 bases, and 4 bases had no gene match. This CDR3 is CASSEQGLSYEQYF. DNA of the CDR3: TGTGCCAGTAGTGAACAGGGGCTCTCCTACGAGCAGTACTTC. The complete variable domain, with remaining parts taken from reference TRBV19 and TRBJ2-7, reads DGGITQSPKYLFRKEGQNVTLSCEQNLNHDAMYWYRQDPGQGLRLIYYSQIVNDFQKGDIAEGYSVSREKKESFPLTVTSAQKNPTAFYLCASSEQGLSYEQYFGPGTRLTVT.

The chain uses TRBV27 and TRBJ1-2, with TRBD1 as a possible D gene (6 bases). This CDR3 has 15 residues. V lost 0 bases and J 7 bases, leaving 15 bases between the germline ends. Germline values: CDR1 MNHEY, CDR2 SMNVEV (reference sequence). The CDR3 spells CASSLSGAGVFGYTF. The CDR3 DNA is TGTGCCAGCAGTTTATCCGGGGCAGGGGTTTTTGGCTACACCTTC.

The V call is TRBV2, the J call TRBJ1-3; possibly TRBD1 for D (6 bases). Germline lookup yields CDR1 SNHLY and CDR2 FYNNEI. V was clipped by 8 bases and J by 0 bases, with 17 bases between them. The CDR3 covers 16 residues. The CDR3 here is CASGRGRGGSGNTIYF. The CDR3 DNA reads as TGTGCCAGCGGAAGGGGCCGAGGGGGCTCTGGAAACACCATATATTTT.

The chain recombines TRBV7-6 with TRBJ2-5; 7 positions agree with TRBD2. V was clipped by 4 bases and J by 5 bases; unmatched bases: 7. Per germline, CDR1 SGHVS and CDR2 FNYEAQ. This CDR3 is 14 amino acids long. The CDR3 coding sequence is TGTGCCAGCAGCTCCCGGACTAGGAAGGAGACCCAGTACTTC. It is translated as CASSSRTRKETQYF.

This chain connects TRBV5-6 to TRBJ2-2; TRBD2 agrees at 14 bases. The CDR3 length is 18 residues. V lost 3 bases, J lost 4 bases, and 8 bases stayed unmatched. Germline-derived CDR1 and CDR2 are SGHDT and YYEEEE. The CDR3 reads CASSSWTSGRSSTGELFF. DNA for the CDR3: TGTGCCAGCAGCTCCTGGACTAGCGGGAGGTCGAGCACCGGGGAGCTGTTTTTT.

The V gene is TRBV2, the J gene TRBJ2-1; TRBD2 matches at 13 bases. CDR1 and CDR2 (germline): SNHLY, FYNNEI. The CDR3 covers 19 residues. V was clipped by 6 bases and J by 3 bases; unmatched bases: 14. The CDR3 reads CASSGLAGAEQSLYNEQFF. CDR3 nucleotides: TGTGCCAGCAGCGGACTAGCGGGGGCCGAACAATCCCTCTACAATGAGCAGTTCTTC. Variable domain in full (rest from reference TRBV2 and TRBJ2-1): EPEVTQTPSHQVTQMGQEVILRCVPISNHLYFYWYRQILGQKVEFLVSFYNNEISEKSEIFDDQFSVERPDGSNFTLKIRSTKLEDSAMYFCASSGLAGAEQSLYNEQFFGPGTRLTVL.

V usage is TRBV2 and J usage is TRBJ2-5; 8 bases match TRBD1. The CDR3 consists of 16 residues. The V gene's germline CDR1 is SNHLY and CDR2 FYNNEI. With V trimmed by 4 bases and J by 1 base, 8 bases remained unmatched. CDR3 loop: CASSVPRQGSQETQYF. The CDR3 DNA reads as TGTGCCAGCAGTGTTCCGAGACAGGGGTCCCAAGAGACCCAGTACTTC.

This clone is judged medium-sized. The DNA of the CDR3 is TGTGCCAGCAGTGAAGAACTAGCGGGAGCAGATACGCAGTATTTT. This codes for CASSEELAGADTQYF. The J gene is TRBJ2-3, the V gene TRBV6-1; 11 nucleotides align to TRBD2. The germline V gene has CDR1 MNHNS and CDR2 SASEGT. This CDR3 is built from 15 residues. Trimming took 1 base from V and 4 from J; bases not matched to a gene: 1.

The chain carries TRBV7-6 and TRBJ1-1; D might be TRBD1 (5 bases). This CDR3 spans 15 amino acids. The germline gives CDR1 SGHVS, CDR2 FNYEAQ. V gave up 5 bases and J gave up 4 bases, with 17 bases separating them. CDR3 in amino acids: CASSHSGLSSTEAFF. DNA of the CDR3: TGTGCCAGCAGCCACTCAGGGCTTTCGAGCACTGAAGCTTTCTTT. Full variable domain (outside the CDR3, taken from reference TRBV7-6 and TRBJ1-1): GAGVSQSPRYKVTKRGQDVALRCDPISGHVSLYWYRQALGQGPEFLTYFNYEAQQDKSGLPNDRFSAERPEGSISTLTIQRTEQRDSAMYRCASSHSGLSSTEAFFGQGTRLTVV.

The chain carries TRBV14 and TRBJ1-5; D call uncertain. The germline CDR1 and CDR2 sequences are SGHDN and FVKESK. Between the trimmed V and J ends, which lost 0 bases and 5 bases, there was a span of 5 bases. This CDR3 region has 13 residues. CDR3 coding DNA: TGTGCCAGCAGCCAAGACAGTTATCAGCCCCAGCATTTT. Its protein product is CASSQDSYQPQHF.

The chain combines TRBV2 with TRBJ1-4; 8 bases match TRBD1. V lost 5 bases, J lost 6 bases, and 8 bases stayed unmatched. The CDR3 sequence is 15 residues long. Germline V gives CDR1 SNHLY, CDR2 FYNNEI. CDR3 region: CASSPRGRPDEKLFF. The CDR3 region has the DNA TGTGCCAGCAGTCCCAGGGGGCGCCCGGATGAAAAACTGTTTTTT. Drawing the rest from reference TRBV2 and TRBJ1-4, the complete variable domain is EPEVTQTPSHQVTQMGQEVILRCVPISNHLYFYWYRQILGQKVEFLVSFYNNEISEKSEIFDDQFSVERPDGSNFTLKIRSTKLEDSAMYFCASSPRGRPDEKLFFGSGTQLSVL.

The CDR3, as DNA: TGTGCCAGCAGCTCCACAGGGTTGAACTTTAACTACGAGCAGTACTTC. This codes for CASSSTGLNFNYEQYF. The V gene is TRBV7-9, the J gene TRBJ2-7; the D gene is possibly TRBD1 (6 bases). The V gene lost 4 bases and the J gene lost 3 bases, with 19 bases spanning the gap. The CDR3 consists of 16 residues. Germline loops: CDR1 SEHNR, CDR2 FQNEAQ (reference sequence).

The table lists this clone with a count of one. This chain uses TRBV4-1 with TRBJ2-7; 9 bases match TRBD2. J gave up 5 bases and V 6 bases, and 11 bases lay outside the gene matches. Germline assignment: CDR1 MGHRA and CDR2 YSYEKL. CDR3 size: 15 residues. The DNA for the CDR3 is TGCGCCAGCAGTCGACCCGGGACTAGCCGCCACGAGCAGTACTTC. Its translation is CASSRPGTSRHEQYF.

The chain joins TRBV15 to TRBJ1-5, with D maybe TRBD1 (5 bases). The CDR3 is 12 residues long. V lost 3 bases to trimming and J lost 9 bases, with 9 bases between them. The germline V gene encodes CDR1 LNHNV and CDR2 YYDKDF (reference sequence). The CDR3 loop is CATSSGRGPQHF. The CDR3 DNA sequence: TGTGCCACCAGCAGTGGAAGGGGGCCCCAGCATTTT.

This chain joins TRBV6-1 and TRBJ1-2; the match to TRBD1 covers 9 bases. CDR1 is MNHNS, CDR2 SASEGT, per germline. V lost 4 bases, J lost 7 bases, and 10 bases stayed unmatched. This CDR3 comprises 15 residues. The CDR3 region has the DNA TGTGCCAGCAGTGCAGGGACAGGGACGGCCCGTGGCTACACCTTC. Encoded protein: CASSAGTGTARGYTF.

Points on this clone: The final CDR3 position lacks the conserved phenylalanine or tryptophan, pointing to a likely read error. V usage is TRBV27 and J usage is TRBJ2-3; 8 nucleotides match TRBD2. CDR1 MNHEY and CDR2 SMNVEV come from the germline V gene (reference sequence). This CDR3 is built from 14 residues. J was trimmed by 7 bases and V by 5 bases; bases with no gene match: 8. The CDR3 nucleotides read TGTGCCAGCAGTAGGTCGGGAGGGACGTATACGCAGTATTCT. Its protein product is CASSRSGGTYTQYS.